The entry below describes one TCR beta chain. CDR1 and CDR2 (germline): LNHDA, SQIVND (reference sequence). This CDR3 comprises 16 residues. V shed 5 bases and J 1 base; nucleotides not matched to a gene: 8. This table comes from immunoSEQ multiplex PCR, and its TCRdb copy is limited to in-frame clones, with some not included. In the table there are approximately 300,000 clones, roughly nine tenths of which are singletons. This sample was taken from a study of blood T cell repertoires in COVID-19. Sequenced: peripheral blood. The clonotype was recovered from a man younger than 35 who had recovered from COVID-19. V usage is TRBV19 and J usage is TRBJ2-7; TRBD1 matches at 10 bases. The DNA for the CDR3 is TGTGCCAGTAGTGTGTTGCCGGGACAGGGGTCCTACGAGCAGTACTTC. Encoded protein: CASSVLPGQGSYEQYF.